This note documents a single T cell receptor (beta chain) sequence. This clonotype was observed a handful of times. Its cognate antigen has yet to be identified. No clone much larger than this one lies a single base away; base qualities are absent. Moderately to severely active disease, a Clinical Activity Score of at least 3, a NOSPECS grade of at least 4, and a duration under 3 months were present in ophthalmopathy patients. Any patient with an uncontrolled infection, another autoimmune disease, pregnancy or lactation was excluded. Diagnoses were established on the basis of clinical symptoms, serum thyroxine and TRAb, thyroid ultrasound, and orbital computed tomography. PBMCs were isolated from more than 8 ml of fresh peripheral blood by Ficoll-Paque density gradient centrifugation. Trizol reagent was used to extract total RNA, and RNA quality was then checked on an Agilent 2100 Bioanalyzer. The data belong to a study of T cells in Graves' hyperthyroidism and ophthalmopathy (dated by TCRdb to the late 2010s). In terms of the full investigation: Peripheral blood samples were taken at the time of initial diagnosis, prior to any treatment. According to the paper, TCR Vbeta CDR3 sequencing was carried out on approximately 140 peripheral blood samples, which came from 40 to 45 ophthalmopathy, fewer than 80 hyperthyroidism and roughly 17 progressor patients. To identify distinguishing TCR V-J signatures, a discovery cohort of around 100 patients was used, comprising 43 with Graves' ophthalmopathy and approximately 58 with stable Graves' hyperthyroidism. Once sampling was done, hyperthyroidism patients were given methimazole at a starting dose of 30 mg daily, whereas ophthalmopathy patients were given high-dose intravenous methylprednisolone. The 100 discovery patients were divided at random into training and test sets in a 7:3 ratio. Prospective prediction of ophthalmopathy was tested in an independent validation cohort of 18 to 20 hyperthyroidism patients and some 17 patients who later progressed to ophthalmopathy. In addition, the study compared T-cell repertoires in thyroid tissue and in blood from about 6 Graves' hyperthyroidism patients.

CDR1 MDHEN and CDR2 SYDVKM were looked up in the germline V gene. Trimming takes 8 bases from V and 0 bases from J, and the germline ends sit 17 bases apart. The CDR3 spans 15 residues, from the cysteine through the phenylalanine. Only CDR3 DNA remains: 45 bases, in frame from the first base. Here is what the overall study found, with its caveats: Most expanded thyroid clonotypes (frequency above 0.001) were also detected in blood, a finding suggesting that blood repertoires may reflect thyroid immune responses. During validation, the model predicted progression to ophthalmopathy a median of roughly six months ahead of onset, with around 70% sensitivity and about 72% specificity. No statistical method was used to fix the sample size in advance, and group allocation was not hidden from the investigators. Ophthalmopathy was separated from stable hyperthyroidism by a 13 V-J signature model, with approximately 90% sensitivity and approximately 84% specificity obtained in cross-validation and 80%/75% obtained in testing.

The TCR beta CDR3 regions were amplified from RNA transcripts. A first-round RT-PCR of the TCR CDR3 used the HTBI primer set with the Qiagen OneStep RT-PCR kit. The libraries were constructed in a second round of multiplex PCR and then size-selected and purified. The libraries were sequenced on an Illumina HiSeq2000 using paired-end 100 bp reads. The authors' analysis ran thus. SOAPnuke was used to process the raw data, removing reads that contained adapters or uncalled bases, had a mean Phred below 15, or lacked an exact match to the constant primer or identifier. High-quality paired reads were merged with COPE v1.2.5, and unique nucleotide sequences were defined as clonotypes. Clonotypes were aligned to IMGT TRBV, TRBD and TRBJ reference segments using MiTCR v1.1. The analysis included only V-J combinations with a frequency above 0.0001, which together covered 99% to 99.2% of the repertoires. A TCS score was defined as the ratio between F50 (clonal expansion) and ExV (chaos), using BLOSUM62-based TCRdist between CDR3 peptides within each V-J. Welch's t-statistics and random forest reduced roughly 540 V-J features to roughly 13, which were used in a naive Bayes classifier (R e1071). The public reads were reanalyzed by TCRdb: fastp trimming at Q25, MiXCR alignment, in-frame beta chains only. Every CDR3 protein is listed once, alongside the most common genes and DNA of its rows. TCRdb's processing, not the authors', yielded these V and J calls. The sample includes fewer than 450,000 distinct CDR3 sequences, with about 14% observed a single time. In total, the top ten clones hold around 28% of the sample.

The chain is made from TRBV28 and TRBJ2-7, with no D gene named confidently. This clonotype originated in a man in his fifties or sixties with Graves' ophthalmopathy. The sample comprised blood. Read as DNA, the sequence is TGTGCCAGCGGGTGGACCCCGGGTCGCTCCTACGAGCAGTACTTC. Its translation reads: CASGWTPGRSYEQYF.